The 11 T cell receptor beta chains listed next were all sequenced from one sample in a study of post-analysis software for immune sequencing data. Findings of the study overall: Patients used about 5 TRBV segments, including TRBV5-6, TRBV5-1 and TRBV20-1, more often than controls.

Every TCR beta cDNA library bore unique molecular identifiers. TCRdb passed the PCR reads through MiXCR, listing each CDR3 protein once. The sample yields about 430,000 distinct CDR3 sequences, 30% to 45% seen once. Antigen specificity for these receptors is unknown. The sample comprised blood. Receptors were obtained from a girl aged 2 to 9 with multiple sclerosis.

This clonotype was recorded a few times. The J gene is TRBJ2-5, the V gene TRBV7-2, with 9 bases identical to TRBD2. CDR3 length equals 16 residues. The trim removed 5 bases at V and 5 bases at J, leaving 12 bases unmatched. Germline loops: CDR1 SGHTA, CDR2 FQGNSA. The DNA for the CDR3 is TGTGCCAGCAGCCAAGGACTAGCGCAAGCGGCGGAGACCCAGTACTTC. This translates into CASSQGLAQAAETQYF.

This clonotype was recorded a few times. The chain carries TRBV20-1 and TRBJ2-7; TRBD1 agrees at 7 bases. Trimming at V came to 0 bases and at J to 5 bases, leaving 13 bases not matched to a gene. In germline, CDR1 is DFQATT, CDR2 SNEGSKA (reference sequence). CDR3 length: 16 residues. CDR3 amino acids: CSARDSEDRVMDEQYF. For the CDR3, the DNA is TGCAGTGCTAGAGATTCGGAAGACAGGGTGATGGACGAGCAGTACTTC.

V usage is TRBV10-2 and J usage is TRBJ2-6; no clear D gene. The CDR3 is 13 residues long. The germline gives CDR1 WSHSY, CDR2 SAAADI. V lost 8 bases and J lost 3, with 8 bases in between. CDR3: CASRSGGANVLTF. The CDR3 DNA sequence: TGCGCCAGCCGGTCGGGTGGGGCCAACGTCCTGACTTTC.

This clonotype was observed a handful of times. The chain links TRBV12-3 or TRBV12-4 to TRBJ2-7, with unresolved D. CDR3 length: 13 amino acids. Trimming removed 1 base from V and 3 bases from J, with 7 bases in between. DNA of the CDR3: TGTGCCAGCAGTTTAGGACATTTCTACGAGCAGTACTTC. It yields the protein CASSLGHFYEQYF.

The V and J genes are TRBV29-1 and TRBJ2-2; 8 nucleotides align to TRBD1. With V trimmed by 5 bases and J by 0 bases, 5 bases remained unmatched. The CDR3 contains 15 residues. CDR1 SQVTM and CDR2 ANQGSEA come from the germline V gene. This CDR3 reads CSVSAGGANTGELFF. The CDR3 nucleotides read TGCAGCGTTTCCGCAGGGGGCGCGAACACCGGGGAGCTGTTTTTT.

This chain uses TRBV2 with TRBJ2-3; D is perhaps TRBD1 (5 bases). Germline V gives CDR1 SNHLY, CDR2 FYNNEI. V lost 7 bases and J lost 3, with 14 bases in between. The CDR3 is 14 residues long. The CDR3 reads CASTREEVTDTQYF. CDR3 in DNA: TGTGCCAGCACCAGGGAAGAGGTGACAGATACGCAGTATTTT.

This clonotype has only a few counts. The gene calls are TRBV7-2 and TRBJ2-1, with a tentative D call TRBD2 (5 bases). Trimming took off 0 bases at V and 3 bases at J, with 15 bases between the two ends. CDR1 SGHTA and CDR2 FQGNSA come from the germline V gene. The CDR3 has 17 residues. The chain's CDR3 is CASSLAPAREFYNEQFF. The CDR3 DNA sequence: TGTGCCAGCAGCTTAGCCCCCGCGAGGGAGTTCTACAATGAGCAGTTCTTC.

This chain links TRBV7-9 with TRBJ2-3; no reliable D call. Germline-derived CDR1 and CDR2 are SEHNR and FQNEAQ (reference sequence). Trimming left V 1 base short and J 2 bases short, with 7 bases between. The CDR3 is 14 amino acids. The CDR3 sequence: CASSLGFYTDTQYF. The CDR3 nucleotides are TGTGCCAGCAGCTTAGGCTTCTACACAGATACGCAGTATTTT.

The rearrangement uses TRBV7-2 and TRBJ2-7; the match to TRBD2 covers 8 bases. From germline, CDR1 is SGHTA and CDR2 FQGNSA. This CDR3 region has 13 residues. Trimming at V came to 7 bases and at J to 5 bases, leaving 7 bases not matched to a gene. The CDR3 reads CASNHGGGNEQYF. The DNA for the CDR3 is TGTGCCAGCAACCACGGGGGGGGCAACGAGCAGTACTTC.

This clonotype was detected only once. At one boundary the junction diverges from the germline segment, which might be a read error. The chain employs TRBV12-3 or TRBV12-4 and TRBJ2-1, with D maybe TRBD2 (5 bases). The CDR3 loop spans 15 amino acids. In DNA, the CDR3 is TGTGCCAGCAGAACGGACTCGCGACTTAACAATGGGCAGTTCTTC. This gives the protein CASRTDSRLNNGQFF.

The rearrangement links TRBV29-1 to TRBJ1-4, with D unresolved. V lost 7 bases, J lost 8 bases, and 17 bases lay in between. There are 13 residues in the CDR3. The germline gives CDR1 SQVTM, CDR2 ANQGSEA. CDR3 in DNA: TGCAGCGGAAAAGCGGGGTTTCGGGAAAAACTGTTTTTT. Translated, it gives CSGKAGFREKLFF.